These 9 T cell receptor beta chains were sequenced from one sample in a study of brain T cells in children with intractable seizures. Generated by immunoSEQ multiplex PCR, the TCRdb table keeps only in-frame clones and is missing some. The data hold about 41,000 clones, with more than 80% observed a single time. The sample in question was peripheral blood, obtained at surgery. These receptors were obtained from a girl aged 2 to 10 with tuberous sclerosis and intractable seizures.

This CDR3 reads CASSQDRGVEQYF. The CDR3 DNA follows: TGTGCCAGCAGTCAGGACAGGGGAGTCGAGCAGTACTTC. This chain connects TRBV6-6 to TRBJ2-7, with TRBD1 matching 9 bases. V lost 5 bases, J lost 6 bases, and 5 bases stayed unmatched. This CDR3 comprises 13 residues. Germline assignment: CDR1 MNHNY and CDR2 SVGAGI (reference sequence).

This chain uses TRBV30 with TRBJ2-7; D unclear. With 4 bases removed from V and 3 bases from J, the gap between germline ends came to 10 bases. This CDR3 region has 12 residues. Germline loops: CDR1 GTSNPN, CDR2 SVGIG (reference sequence). CDR3 nucleotide sequence: TGTGCCTGGACTAATAACAACTACGAGCAGTACTTC. It codes for CAWTNNNYEQYF.

This chain uses TRBV5-1 with TRBJ2-5; D unclear. With 6 bases removed from V and 0 bases from J, the gap between germline ends came to 12 bases. Germline-derived CDR1 and CDR2 are SGHRS and YFSETQ. This CDR3 contains 14 residues. This CDR3 is CASTSGSNQETQYF. CDR3 nucleotide sequence: TGCGCCAGCACTTCCGGCAGTAACCAAGAGACCCAGTACTTC.

The chain couples TRBV6-5 to TRBJ2-7; 10 bases are a match to TRBD2. Trimming at V came to 6 bases and at J to 0 bases, leaving 5 bases not matched to a gene. The CDR3 runs 15 residues. From germline, CDR1 is MNHEY and CDR2 SVGAGI. The CDR3 sequence: CASRKLAGSSYEQYV. The DNA for the CDR3 is TGTGCCAGCAGGAAACTAGCGGGGAGCTCCTACGAGCAGTACGTC.

The chain has TRBV6-2 or TRBV6-3 and TRBJ1-2; TRBD1 aligns across 7 bases. Unmatched junction bases numbered 3, after V lost 4 bases and J lost 1 base. Germline V gene lookup returns CDR1 MNHEY and CDR2 SVGEGT. The CDR3 consists of 14 residues. The CDR3 region is CASSSQGFNYGYTF. The CDR3 coding sequence is TGTGCCAGCAGTTCACAGGGGTTTAACTATGGCTACACCTTC.

V and J are TRBV19 and TRBJ1-2, with 8 bases identical to TRBD1. V shed 11 bases, J shed 5 bases, and the junction held 7 bases outside the gene matches. Germline-derived CDR1 and CDR2 are LNHDA and SQIVND (reference sequence). The CDR3 is 12 amino acids. CDR3 DNA: TGTGCCGGGTCACAGGGGGAATATGGCTACACCTTC. The encoded protein is CAGSQGEYGYTF.

This clone was counted only a few times. This chain joins TRBV4-1 and TRBJ1-2; D is uncertain. The V end lost 0 bases, the J end lost 3 bases, and 5 bases lay between the germline ends. Germline V gene lookup returns CDR1 MGHRA and CDR2 YSYEKL. The CDR3 runs to 13 residues. Here the CDR3 DNA reads TGCGCCAGCAGCCAAGAAAGTGACTATGGCTACACCTTC. Its protein product is CASSQESDYGYTF.

This chain links TRBV5-6 with TRBJ1-1, with 7 bases lining up with TRBD1. The germline CDR1 and CDR2 sequences are SGHDT and YYEEEE. The V segment lost 4 bases and the J segment 0 bases; nucleotides outside the gene matches: 6. This CDR3 has 15 amino acids. CDR3 region: CASSPGQRMNTEAFF. The DNA of the CDR3 is TGTGCCAGCAGCCCGGGACAGCGCATGAACACTGAAGCTTTCTTT.

V usage is TRBV27 and J usage is TRBJ1-2; D remains ambiguous. V was cut by 6 bases and J by 0 bases, with 11 bases left in between. The length of the CDR3 is 14 residues. The germline gives CDR1 MNHEY, CDR2 SMNVEV (reference sequence). CDR3 residues: CASSRHGANYGYTF. DNA of the CDR3: TGTGCCAGCAGCAGACACGGGGCTAACTATGGCTACACCTTC.